Below are 21 T cell receptor beta chains sequenced from a single sample in a study of CD4 T cells in relation to SARS-CoV-2 and coronaviruses (dated by TCRdb to the early 2020s). The library was obtained by the immunoSEQ multiplex PCR assay. TCRdb holds this immuneACCESS table with in-frame rearrangements only. Some clones are missing; in checked studies, unresolved V genes explain under half, and the rest has no known cause. For this sample there are roughly 41,000 clones; under 90% appear just once. The ten largest make up approximately 4.5% of the sample. Their antigens are not known. What was sequenced was naive CD4+ T cells from PBMCs, cultured in vitro. The cell subset or site label, read with the paper, signifies: naive CD4+ T cells isolated by negative enrichment. All receptors come from an adult with COVID-19.

The chain couples TRBV20-1 to TRBJ2-1; the D gene is possibly TRBD2 (5 bases). Trimming removed 3 bases from V and 0 bases from J, with 18 bases in between. Germline CDR1 is DFQATT and CDR2 is SNEGSKA (reference sequence). The CDR3 sequence is 17 residues long. CDR3 loop: CSASVAGPSASYNEQFF. The DNA of the CDR3 is TGCAGTGCTAGTGTGGCGGGCCCGTCTGCCTCCTACAATGAGCAGTTCTTC.

V and J are TRBV5-1 and TRBJ2-7; TRBD1 agrees at 7 bases. V lost 0 bases and J lost 1; bases outside the gene matches: 7. This CDR3 is built from 16 residues. Looked up from germline, CDR1 is SGHRS and CDR2 is YFSETQ. The CDR3 DNA reads TGCGCCAGCAGCTTGGTCGACAGGGCCGGATCCTACGAGCAGTACTTC. Amino acids: CASSLVDRAGSYEQYF.

The V and J genes are TRBV7-2 and TRBJ2-7, with no clear D. Germline assignment: CDR1 SGHTA and CDR2 FQGNSA. CDR3 length equals 13 residues. V was clipped by 1 base and J by 2 bases, with 6 bases between them. CDR3 sequence: CASSLGVTYEQYF. The CDR3 DNA reads as TGTGCCAGCAGCTTAGGCGTAACCTACGAGCAGTACTTC.

This sequence joins TRBV9 and TRBJ2-1, with D maybe TRBD2 (5 bases). V lost 0 bases, J lost 0 bases, and 7 bases lay in between. The CDR3 consists of 15 residues. CDR1 is SGDLS and CDR2 is YYNGEE in the germline V gene. CDR3 coding DNA: TGTGCCAGCAGCGTAGGAGGAGGCTCCTACAATGAGCAGTTCTTC. It specifies CASSVGGGSYNEQFF.

V and J are TRBV7-9 and TRBJ2-7, with 13 nucleotides matching TRBD2. Trimming removed 5 bases from V and 5 bases from J; junction bases left unmatched: 3. Germline V gene lookup returns CDR1 SEHNR and CDR2 FQNEAQ (reference sequence). The CDR3 length is 14 residues. The DNA for the CDR3 is TGTGCCAGCAGCAACGGACTAGCGGGAGACGAGCAGTACTTC. Protein: CASSNGLAGDEQYF.

This clone has only one observation. V and J are TRBV18 and TRBJ2-7; D gene uncertain. CDR3 length: 15 amino acids. CDR1 KGHSH and CDR2 LQKENI come from the germline V gene. V was shortened by 2 bases and J by 3 bases, with 14 bases between the two germline ends. Here the CDR3 DNA reads TGTGCCAGCTCACCAGGCACGTCGCCCCTCTACGAGCAGTACTTC. It translates to CASSPGTSPLYEQYF.

The chain employs TRBV5-6 and TRBJ2-1; D unclear. V was clipped by 2 bases and J by 9 bases, with 18 bases between them. The CDR3 has 15 amino acids. Germline V gene sequence: CDR1 SGHDT, CDR2 YYEEEE. CDR3 loop: CASSFYRSGSGEQFF. In DNA, the CDR3 is TGTGCCAGCAGCTTCTACCGCTCGGGTTCCGGTGAGCAGTTCTTC. The variable domain in full, completed from reference TRBV5-6 and TRBJ2-1, reads DAGVTQSPTHLIKTRGQQVTLRCSPKSGHDTVSWYQQALGQGPQFIFQYYEEEERQRGNFPDRFSGHQFPNYSSELNVNALLLGDSALYLCASSFYRSGSGEQFFGPGTRLTVL.

V is TRBV30 and J is TRBJ1-1; tentative D call: TRBD1 (5 bases). The CDR3 loop spans 10 amino acids. CDR1 is GTSNPN, CDR2 SVGIG, per germline (reference sequence). The germline V and J ends were trimmed by 5 bases and 10 bases, with 11 bases remaining between them. As DNA, the CDR3 is TGTGCCTGGGGGTACAGGAGAGCTTTCTTT. This sequence encodes CAWGYRRAFF.

The genes are TRBV28 and TRBJ2-3; TRBD2 matches 8 bases. This CDR3 spans 14 amino acids. From germline, CDR1 is MDHEN and CDR2 SYDVKM. Trimming cost V 6 bases and J 3 bases; bases outside gene matches: 5. CDR3: CASRKRERTDTQYF. The CDR3 nucleotides read TGTGCCAGCAGGAAGCGGGAGAGGACAGATACGCAGTATTTT.

This chain joins TRBV28 and TRBJ2-7, with 8 bases matching TRBD1. Per germline, CDR1 MDHEN and CDR2 SYDVKM. The CDR3 length is 16 residues. The junction had 12 bases not matched to a gene; V was cut back by 6 bases and J by 2 bases. CDR3 loop: CASSPIGQGKTYEQYF. The CDR3 DNA follows: TGTGCCAGCAGCCCAATTGGACAGGGTAAAACCTACGAGCAGTACTTC. Together with reference TRBV28 and TRBJ2-7, the CDR3 gives the full variable domain: DVKVTQSSRYLVKRTGEKVFLECVQDMDHENMFWYRQDPGLGLRLIYFSYDVKMKEKGDIPEGYSVSREKKERFSLILESASTNQTSMYLCASSPIGQGKTYEQYFGPGTRLTVT.

This rearrangement joins TRBV7-9 to TRBJ2-7; TRBD1 aligns across 8 bases. The trim removed 1 base at V and 12 bases at J, leaving 17 bases unmatched. CDR3 length equals 16 residues. Per the germline V gene, CDR1 is SEHNR and CDR2 is FQNEAQ (reference sequence). CDR3 nucleotide sequence: TGTGCCAGCAGCTTAGGGACAGGGTTTGGGCTATCAGCATCGTACTTC. Translation: CASSLGTGFGLSASYF.

The V and J genes are TRBV6-2 or TRBV6-3 and TRBJ1-6; D unclear. Trimming left V 2 bases short and J 0 bases short, with 5 bases between. Germline lookup yields CDR1 MNHEY and CDR2 SVGEGT. The CDR3 runs 15 residues. For the CDR3, the DNA is TGTGCCAGCAGTTACAGGGACTCCTATAATTCACCCCTCCACTTT. Protein product: CASSYRDSYNSPLHF.

The gene calls are TRBV9 and TRBJ1-2; tentatively, D is TRBD1 (5 bases). CDR1 is SGDLS, CDR2 YYNGEE, per germline. Trimming took off 6 bases at V and 8 bases at J, with 17 bases between the two ends. The CDR3 covers 13 residues. CDR3 in DNA: TGTGCCAGCACCCTCGGGGCATCGGAGGGCTACACCTTC. Its translation is CASTLGASEGYTF.

Points on this clone: Mismatch with germline at one junction end may stem from a read error. The rearrangement joins TRBV7-7 to TRBJ2-2; D tentatively reads TRBD1 or TRBD2 (6 bases each). Germline V lookup: CDR1 SSHAT, CDR2 FNYEAQ (reference sequence). The CDR3 loop spans 15 amino acids. The CDR3: CASSLVSGEAGELFF. The CDR3, as DNA: TGTGCTAGCAGCTTAGTGTCAGGGGAGGCCGGGGAGCTGTTTTTT.

This chain links TRBV7-2 with TRBJ2-1; 13 bases align to TRBD2. The CDR3 is 18 residues long. Germline V lookup: CDR1 SGHTA, CDR2 FQGNSA. J was trimmed by 7 bases and V by 2 bases; bases with no gene match: 11. This CDR3 reads CASSLSTSGRVFRNEQFF. The DNA for the CDR3 is TGTGCCAGCAGCTTATCCACTAGCGGGAGGGTTTTTCGGAATGAGCAGTTCTTC.

The chain recombines TRBV7-9 with TRBJ2-6; D gene uncertain. This CDR3 contains 18 residues. Germline CDR1 reads SEHNR; CDR2 reads FQNEAQ (reference sequence). Deletions cut 3 bases from V and 1 base from J, with 16 bases between. The CDR3: CASSLITVLGSGANVLTF. The DNA for the CDR3 is TGTGCCAGCAGCTTGATAACAGTCCTTGGGTCTGGGGCCAACGTCCTGACTTTC.

The rearrangement links TRBV6-2 or TRBV6-3 to TRBJ2-5, with 12 positions matching TRBD2. CDR1 is MNHEY and CDR2 is SVGEGT in the germline V gene. The J segment lost 5 bases and the V segment lost 4 bases, leaving 5 bases of the junction unmatched. The CDR3 runs 15 residues. The chain's CDR3 is CASSSGTSGLETQYF. The CDR3 DNA reads as TGTGCCAGCAGTTCCGGGACTAGCGGGTTGGAGACCCAGTACTTC.

This chain connects TRBV6-6 to TRBJ1-5, with D maybe TRBD1 (5 bases). The germline V gene encodes CDR1 MNHNY and CDR2 SVGAGI (reference sequence). With 6 bases removed from V and 0 bases from J, the gap between germline ends came to 12 bases. This CDR3 is 15 amino acids long. DNA for the CDR3: TGTGCCAGCAGCCTCCGGGACGTTAGCAATCAGCCCCAGCATTTT. Amino acid sequence: CASSLRDVSNQPQHF.

The chain is built from TRBV3-1 (or the pseudogene TRBV3-2) and TRBJ2-5; possibly TRBD2 for D (5 bases). Germline CDR1 and CDR2: LGHDT and YNNKEL (reference sequence). This CDR3 region has 13 residues. Trimming pared 8 bases from V and 5 bases from J, leaving 15 bases between. The CDR3, as DNA: TGTGCCAGCTCGATGAGAGGCGGGGAGACCCAGTACTTC. Translating gives CASSMRGGETQYF.

This chain uses TRBV5-1 with TRBJ1-6, with 7 bases lining up with TRBD1. V was pared by 4 bases and J by 3 bases, with 4 bases of the junction left unmatched. The CDR3 is 15 residues long. The germline V gene has CDR1 SGHRS and CDR2 YFSETQ. The CDR3 region has the DNA TGCGCCAGCAGCGGAGGACAGGACTATAATTCACCCCTCCACTTT. This translates into CASSGGQDYNSPLHF.

The rearrangement uses TRBV6-5 and TRBJ2-6, with D perhaps matching TRBD1 (6 bases). This CDR3 region has 14 residues. The germline gives CDR1 MNHEY, CDR2 SVGAGI. Trimming took 7 bases from V and 2 from J, leaving 9 bases between them. As DNA, the CDR3 is TGTGCCAGCACTCCAGGGGCTGGGGCCAACGTCCTGACTTTC. This translates into CASTPGAGANVLTF.